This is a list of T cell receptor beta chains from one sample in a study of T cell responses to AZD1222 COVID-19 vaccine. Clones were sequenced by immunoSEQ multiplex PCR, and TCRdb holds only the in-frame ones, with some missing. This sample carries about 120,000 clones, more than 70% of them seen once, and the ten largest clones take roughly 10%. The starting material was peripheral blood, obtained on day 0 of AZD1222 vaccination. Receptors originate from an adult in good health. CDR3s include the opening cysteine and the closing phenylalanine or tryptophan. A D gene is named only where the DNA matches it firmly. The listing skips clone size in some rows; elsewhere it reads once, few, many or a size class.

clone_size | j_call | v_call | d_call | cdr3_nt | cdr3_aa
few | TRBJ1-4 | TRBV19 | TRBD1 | TGTGCCAGTTCCCAGGGGGGAGGTGCTGAAAAACTGTTTTTT | CASSQGGGAEKLFF
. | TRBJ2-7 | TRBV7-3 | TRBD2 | TGTGCCAGCAGCCCTCAACCTCCGACTAGCGGGATCCGCGAGCAGTACTTC | CASSPQPPTSGIREQYF
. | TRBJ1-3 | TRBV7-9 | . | TGTGCCAGCAGCTCCAAGGATGGGCTAATATTTGGAAACACCATATATTTT | CASSSKDGLIFGNTIYF
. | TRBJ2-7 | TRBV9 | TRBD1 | TGTGCCAGCAGCCCGGGACAGGATTTAGCCTACGAGCAGTACTTC | CASSPGQDLAYEQYF
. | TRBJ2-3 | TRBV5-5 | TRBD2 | TGTGCCAGCAGCCCCAGCGGGGCGGTCGCAGATACGCAGTATTTT | CASSPSGAVADTQYF
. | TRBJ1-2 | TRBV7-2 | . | TGTGCCAGCAGCCCCGGACAGAACTATGGCTACACCTTC | CASSPGQNYGYTF
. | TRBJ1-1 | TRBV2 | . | TGTGCCAGCAGTGACTGGGAAGGCGGGGAAGCTTTCTTT | CASSDWEGGEAFF
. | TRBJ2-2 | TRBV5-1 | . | TGCGCCAGCAGCTTGATCCCCACTACTAGCAGCGCGAACACCGGGGAGCTGTTTTTT | CASSLIPTTSSANTGELFF
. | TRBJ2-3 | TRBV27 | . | TGTGCCAGCAGAATGGACAGCCAAGGCACAGATACGCAGTATTTT | CASRMDSQGTDTQYF
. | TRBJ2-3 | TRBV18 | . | TGTGCCAGCTCACCAAAGGCTGGGGGGGCGAGCACAGATACGCAGTATTTT | CASSPKAGGASTDTQYF
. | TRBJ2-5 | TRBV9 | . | TGTGCCAGCAGCCCCCGGCCGCAAGAGACCCAGTACTTC | CASSPRPQETQYF
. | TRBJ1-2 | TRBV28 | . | TGTGCCAGTGGGAGGCGCACGGGTGGCTACACCTTC | CASGRRTGGYTF
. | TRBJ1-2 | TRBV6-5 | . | TGTGCCAGCAGTTCAGGAACATATGGCTACACCTTC | CASSSGTYGYTF
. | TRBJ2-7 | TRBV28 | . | TGTGCCAGCACCTCGCCCAGGGGGGCCTCCTACGAGCAGTACTTC | CASTSPRGASYEQYF
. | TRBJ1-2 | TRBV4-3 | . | TGCGCCAGCAGCCAAGCGAAGGGAGTCGGCTACACCTTC | CASSQAKGVGYTF
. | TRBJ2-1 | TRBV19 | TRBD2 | TGTGCCAGTTGTCCTAGCGGGAGGGGCTACAATGAGCAGTTCTTC | CASCPSGRGYNEQFF
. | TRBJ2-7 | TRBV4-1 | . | TGCGCCAGCAGCCAAAATCAGGGATACACCTACGAGCAGTACTTC | CASSQNQGYTYEQYF
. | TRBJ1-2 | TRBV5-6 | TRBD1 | TGTGCCAGCAGCTTGGCCGGACAGGGTTTCTATGGCTACACCTTC | CASSLAGQGFYGYTF
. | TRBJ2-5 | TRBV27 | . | TGTGCCAGCAGTGCTCACCTGGGGCAAGAGACCCAGTACTTC | CASSAHLGQETQYF
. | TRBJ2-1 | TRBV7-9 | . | TGTGCCAGCACTGCCCGGTCTGTGGATGAGCAGTTCTTC | CASTARSVDEQFF
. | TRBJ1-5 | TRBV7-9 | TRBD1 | TGTGCCAGCAGCAGGACAGGGGAAATGGCTCAGCCCCAGCATTTT | CASSRTGEMAQPQHF
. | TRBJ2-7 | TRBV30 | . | TGTGCCTGGAAACGGCAGAGCTCCTACGAGCAGTACTTC | CAWKRQSSYEQYF
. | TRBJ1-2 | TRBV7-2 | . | TGTGCCAGCAGCTTGTTCGGGGCAGGGAGCAACTATGGCTACACCTTC | CASSLFGAGSNYGYTF
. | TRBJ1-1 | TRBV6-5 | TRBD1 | TGTGCCAGCTGGGACAGGGGCTTAACTTTCTTT | CASWDRGLTFF
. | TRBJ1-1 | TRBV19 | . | TGTGCCAGTAGTATAGGGGAGGGGACTGAAGCTTTCTTT | CASSIGEGTEAFF
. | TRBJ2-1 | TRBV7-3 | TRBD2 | TGTGCCAGCAGCGCGGGGGACTACAATGAGCAGTTCTTC | CASSAGDYNEQFF
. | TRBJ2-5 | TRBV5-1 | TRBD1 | TGCGCCAGCAGCTTTAGACAGGGGGCGTACCAAGAGACCCAGTACTTC | CASSFRQGAYQETQYF
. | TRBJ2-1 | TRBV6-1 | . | TGTGCCAGCAGTGCCCCGGGCCCAGTGCAAGGCAATGAGCAGTTCTTC | CASSAPGPVQGNEQFF
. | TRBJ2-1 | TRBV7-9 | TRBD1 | TGTGCCAGCAGCAGATCCGGGACAGGGATCTACAATGAGCAGTTCTTC | CASSRSGTGIYNEQFF
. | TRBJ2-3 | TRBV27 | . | TGTGCCAGCAGTTGGGCGGCGGGCGGAGGTACAGATACGCAGTATTTT | CASSWAAGGGTDTQYF
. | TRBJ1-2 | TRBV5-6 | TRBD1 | TGTGCCAGCAGCGTCGGGACAGCCTATGGCTACACCTTC | CASSVGTAYGYTF
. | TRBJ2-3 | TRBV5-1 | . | TGCGCCAGCAGCTTGCTCGGCACAGATACGCAGTATTTT | CASSLLGTDTQYF
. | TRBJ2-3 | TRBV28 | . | TGTGCCAGCAGTGATGTTCATGGGGCAGATACGCAGTATTTT | CASSDVHGADTQYF
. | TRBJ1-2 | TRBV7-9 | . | TGTGCCAGCAGCTTAGTGGGGGGGACCCATGGCTACACCTTC | CASSLVGGTHGYTF
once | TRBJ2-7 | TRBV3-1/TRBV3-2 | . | TGTGCCAGCAGCCACGGTGGGTCTTCCTACGAGCAGTACTTC | CASSHGGSSYEQYF
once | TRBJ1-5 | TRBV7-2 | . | TGTGCCAGCAGCTTGGCCGGGCAGGGTCAGCCCCAGCATTTT | CASSLAGQGQPQHF
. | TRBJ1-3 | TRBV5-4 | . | TGTGCCAGCAGCTCCCGAACAAGCTCTGGAAACACCATATATTTT | CASSSRTSSGNTIYF